These 9 T cell receptor beta chains were sequenced from one sample in a study of blood T cell repertoires in COVID-19. Produced via immunoSEQ multiplex PCR; TCRdb's table is partial and in-frame only. Of 200,000 to 250,000 clones in the sample, 80% to 90% were seen once. Sequenced material: peripheral blood. The receptors shown here come from a man aged 18 to 29 with active or convalescent COVID-19.

The rearrangement links TRBV5-1 to TRBJ2-1, with D possibly being TRBD2 (5 bases). Trimming removed 5 bases from V and 7 bases from J, with 19 bases in between. This CDR3 contains 15 residues. In germline, CDR1 is SGHRS, CDR2 YFSETQ. CDR3 sequence (DNA): TGCGCCAGCAGTTCCGGGCCTCCCGGAGGAAATGAGCAGTTCTTC. Protein sequence: CASSSGPPGGNEQFF.

The DNA for the CDR3 is TGTGCCAGCAGTCTCACATCCAGACAGGCCGCACGTGAAAAACTGTTTTTT. This encodes CASSLTSRQAAREKLFF. The chain recombines TRBV27 with TRBJ1-4, with TRBD1 as a possible D gene (6 bases). Germline lookup yields CDR1 MNHEY and CDR2 SMNVEV (reference sequence). The CDR3 has 17 amino acids. Deletions cut 5 bases from V and 7 bases from J, with 23 bases between.

The chain carries TRBV27 and TRBJ2-1; TRBD2 aligns across 11 bases. Per germline, CDR1 MNHEY and CDR2 SMNVEV (reference sequence). Germline trimming cut 5 bases from V and 7 bases from J; bases unmatched to any gene: 22. The CDR3 spans 20 residues. In DNA form, the CDR3 reads TGTGCCAGCAGTCTTAGGGGGTCACTAGCGGGAGCTCCGCGTAAGAATGAGCAGTTCTTC. Its protein is CASSLRGSLAGAPRKNEQFF.

This clone was detected only once. V is TRBV7-8 and J is TRBJ1-2; D uncertain. This CDR3 region has 15 residues. Trimming cost V 1 base and J 3 bases, with 12 bases left between them. The germline V gene encodes CDR1 SGHVS and CDR2 FQNEAQ. The CDR3 loop reads CASSLDRGRYYGYTF. DNA for the CDR3: TGTGCCAGCAGCTTAGATCGAGGCCGGTACTATGGCTACACCTTC.

The chain carries TRBV6-5 and TRBJ1-1; 7 bases are shared with TRBD1. The CDR3 has 13 residues. Germline loops: CDR1 MNHEY, CDR2 SVGAGI. The V segment lost 4 bases and the J segment 3 bases; nucleotides outside the gene matches: 2. CDR3 region: CASSFDRDTEAFF. The CDR3 coding sequence is TGTGCCAGCAGTTTTGACAGGGACACTGAAGCTTTCTTT.

The rearrangement joins TRBV6-1 to TRBJ1-5, with 9 bases aligning to TRBD1. Germline V gives CDR1 MNHNS, CDR2 SASEGT. The length of the CDR3 is 17 residues. V lost 1 base, J lost 2 bases, and 6 bases stayed unmatched. CDR3 residues: CASSEGLGDRGNQPQHF. The DNA for the CDR3 is TGTGCCAGCAGTGAAGGGCTAGGGGACAGGGGCAATCAGCCCCAGCATTTT.

The J gene is TRBJ2-3, the V gene TRBV27, with TRBD2 matching 13 bases. Per the germline V gene, CDR1 is MNHEY and CDR2 is SMNVEV (reference sequence). With 5 bases clipped from V and 1 base from J, the junction kept 15 bases outside the gene matches. The CDR3 is 20 residues long. The DNA for the CDR3 is TGTGCCAGCAGTCTATGGGCCGGGACTAGCGGGACCTTGGGCACAGATACGCAGTATTTT. It codes for CASSLWAGTSGTLGTDTQYF.

The chain carries TRBV5-1 and TRBJ2-5, with TRBD1 as a possible D gene (5 bases). The CDR3 is made up of 13 amino acids. Germline V CDR1 and CDR2: SGHRS, YFSETQ. With 0 bases removed from V and 3 bases from J, the gap between germline ends came to 6 bases. The CDR3: CASSLEGEETQYF. DNA of the CDR3: TGCGCCAGCAGCTTGGAAGGGGAAGAGACCCAGTACTTC.

The gene calls are TRBV6-5 and TRBJ2-7; the match to TRBD1 covers 7 bases. Losses at the gene ends were 5 bases for V and 6 bases for J; bases not matched to a gene: 4. The germline CDR1 and CDR2 sequences are MNHEY and SVGAGI. The CDR3 consists of 12 residues. The CDR3 nucleotides read TGTGCCAGCAGTAGGCCAGGGGGCGAGCAGTACTTC. It yields the protein CASSRPGGEQYF.